These 17 T cell receptor beta chains originate from one sample sequenced in a study of control samples from healthy donors and cancer patients. Sequenced by immunoSEQ multiplex PCR; TCRdb stores in-frame clones only, minus some. The repertoire holds about 49,000 clones, approximately 86% seen once, with approximately 3% in the top ten. Sequenced input: PBMCs. All receptors come from a woman aged 50 to 60 with lung cancer.

V is TRBV6-1 and J is TRBJ1-2, with D possibly being TRBD1 (5 bases). Germline loops: CDR1 MNHNS, CDR2 SASEGT. V was shortened by 1 base and J by 8 bases, with 17 bases between the two germline ends. The length of the CDR3 is 15 residues. CDR3 bases: TGTGCCAGCAGTGAAGACAGGACCAACCTGGAAGGCTACACCTTC. Amino acids: CASSEDRTNLEGYTF.

The chain joins TRBV12-3 or TRBV12-4 to TRBJ1-1; D is unresolved. The CDR3 runs to 12 residues. Trimming pared 6 bases from V and 4 bases from J, leaving 9 bases between. The CDR3 spells CASSPFTTEAFF. The CDR3 DNA is TGTGCCAGCAGCCCCTTCACCACTGAAGCTTTCTTT.

V is TRBV11-2 and J is TRBJ1-6; D gene ambiguous. V gave up 1 base and J gave up 6 bases, with 7 bases separating them. Germline V gene data show CDR1 as SGHAT and CDR2 as FQNNGV. The CDR3 loop spans 14 amino acids. In DNA form, the CDR3 reads TGTGCCAGCAGCTTAGGGGAAATTAATTCACCCCTCCACTTT. It codes for CASSLGEINSPLHF. Based on the CDR3 plus reference TRBV11-2 and TRBJ1-6, the full variable domain is EAGVAQSPRYKIIEKRQSVAFWCNPISGHATLYWYQQILGQGPKLLIQFQNNGVVDDSQLPKDRFSAERLKGVDSTLKIQPAKLEDSAVYLCASSLGEINSPLHFGNGTRLTVT.

The gene calls are TRBV9 and TRBJ1-1; 7 positions agree with TRBD1. V lost 4 bases to trimming and J lost 4 bases; unmatched junction nucleotides: 7. In germline, CDR1 is SGDLS, CDR2 YYNGEE. The CDR3 is 14 amino acids. CDR3 nucleotides: TGTGCCAGCAGCCCCGGGACAGAGGGCACTGAAGCTTTCTTT. Protein sequence: CASSPGTEGTEAFF.

The chain couples TRBV5-1 to TRBJ1-1; 8 bases line up with TRBD1. V gave up 4 bases and J gave up 5 bases; unmatched junction bases: 7. From germline, CDR1 is SGHRS and CDR2 YFSETQ. The CDR3 runs 14 residues. CDR3 in DNA: TGCGCCAGCAGCAACGGACAGGGAGGGACTGAAGCTTTCTTT. As protein: CASSNGQGGTEAFF.

This clone was recorded a few times. The rearrangement uses TRBV5-6 and TRBJ1-6, with 9 positions matching TRBD1. The CDR3 covers 15 residues. The junction had 5 bases not matched to a gene; V was cut back by 0 bases and J by 10 bases. Germline CDR1 is SGHDT and CDR2 is YYEEEE. The CDR3 bases are TGTGCCAGCAGCTTGGGGGACAGGGAGAACTCACCCCTCCACTTT. This translates into CASSLGDRENSPLHF.

The chain carries TRBV4-2 and TRBJ1-2, with D hard to call. This CDR3 region has 13 residues. In germline, CDR1 is LGHNA, CDR2 YNFKEQ. Trimming pared 4 bases from V and 5 bases from J, leaving 11 bases between. Here the CDR3 DNA reads TGTGCCAGCAGCCCTCAAGCAGGTTATGGCTACACCTTC. Translated: CASSPQAGYGYTF.

This chain joins TRBV7-2 and TRBJ2-5, with 9 nucleotides matching TRBD2. CDR3 length: 16 residues. The ends lost 1 base at V and 3 bases at J; junction bases unmatched: 6. Germline values: CDR1 SGHTA, CDR2 FQGNSA. CDR3 residues: CASSLEWRGGKETQYF. DNA of the CDR3: TGTGCCAGCAGCTTAGAATGGCGGGGGGGCAAAGAGACCCAGTACTTC.

The chain recombines TRBV18 with TRBJ2-7, with a possible D match to TRBD1 (6 bases). Germline V gene lookup returns CDR1 KGHSH and CDR2 LQKENI. Trimming removed 3 bases from V and 5 bases from J, with 17 bases in between. The CDR3 runs to 15 residues. In nucleotides, the CDR3 is TGTGCCAGCTCACCCCTTTCCGGGACACTAGACGAGCAGTACTTC. Its protein is CASSPLSGTLDEQYF.

The chain carries TRBV25-1 and TRBJ1-3; no definite D call. Germline CDR1 and CDR2: MGHDK and SYGVNS. V lost 3 bases and J lost 0, with 9 bases in between. CDR3 length equals 15 residues. The chain's CDR3 is CASSDLTSSGNTIYF. The CDR3 DNA reads TGTGCCAGCAGTGATCTTACAAGCTCTGGAAACACCATATATTTT.

This rearrangement joins TRBV29-1 to TRBJ1-4, with a weak D call TRBD1 (6 bases). Germline V CDR1 and CDR2: SQVTM, ANQGSEA. The length of the CDR3 is 14 residues. The V end was cut by 7 bases, the J end by 6 bases, with 18 bases between. The CDR3 bases are TGCAGCGCAACCGGGGCGAACAGGGATGAAAAACTGTTTTTT. This sequence encodes CSATGANRDEKLFF.

The chain couples TRBV18 to TRBJ1-1; D is undetermined. V was trimmed by 2 bases and J by 5 bases, leaving 15 bases between them. Per germline, CDR1 KGHSH and CDR2 LQKENI. CDR3 length equals 15 residues. The CDR3 DNA is TGTGCCAGCTCACCAGGTCAGGTTAGTGGGACTGAAGCTTTCTTT. It translates to CASSPGQVSGTEAFF.

The gene calls are TRBV5-1 and TRBJ2-2; 7 bases agree with TRBD2. Germline CDR1 reads SGHRS; CDR2 reads YFSETQ. Trimming at V came to 0 bases and at J to 1 base, leaving 0 bases not matched to a gene. CDR3 length: 15 amino acids. The DNA of the CDR3 is TGCGCCAGCAGCTTGGCGGGGGGGAACACCGGGGAGCTGTTTTTT. Its translation: CASSLAGGNTGELFF.

This sequence joins TRBV7-3 and TRBJ1-6; perhaps TRBD1 as D (6 bases). Trimming took off 5 bases at V and 11 bases at J, with 13 bases between the two ends. Germline assignment: CDR1 SGHTA and CDR2 FQGTGA. This CDR3 is 13 amino acids long. The CDR3 DNA sequence: TGTGCCAGCAGCACCGGGGGCGAAGCACCCCTCCACTTT. It is translated as CASSTGGEAPLHF.

This clone was seen a handful of times. Other DNA sequences of this sample code for an identical CDR3. This rearrangement joins TRBV7-2 to TRBJ2-3; 7 nucleotides match TRBD2. CDR1 SGHTA and CDR2 FQGNSA come from the germline V gene. The V gene end was trimmed by 1 base and the J gene end by 1 base; junction bases not matched to a gene: 2. The CDR3 extends over 15 amino acids. CDR3 nucleotides: TGTGCCAGCAGCTTAGAGCGGGGTCGCACAGATACGCAGTATTTT. Encoded protein: CASSLERGRTDTQYF. Using reference TRBV7-2 and TRBJ2-3 for the parts outside the CDR3, the full variable domain is GAGVSQSPSNKVTEKGKDVELRCDPISGHTALYWYRQSLGQGLEFLIYFQGNSAPDKSGLPSDRFSAERTGGSVSTLTIQRTQQEDSAVYLCASSLERGRTDTQYFGPGTRLTVL.

This clone was seen a few times. The J gene is TRBJ2-7, the V gene TRBV7-8; D not resolved. Germline CDR1 reads SGHVS; CDR2 reads FQNEAQ. Trimming removed 5 bases at V and 3 bases at J, with 11 bases between. The CDR3 totals 13 residues. The CDR3 nucleotides are TGTGCCAGCAGCGGAGACCGCGACTACGAGCAGTACTTC. Residues: CASSGDRDYEQYF. Full variable domain (remainder filled in from reference TRBV7-8 and TRBJ2-7): GAGVSQSPRYKVAKRGQDVALRCDPISGHVSLFWYQQALGQGPEFLTYFQNEAQLDKSGLPSDRFFAERPEGSVSTLKIQRTQQEDSAVYLCASSGDRDYEQYFGPGTRLTVT.

The gene calls are TRBV5-1 and TRBJ2-7; 9 nucleotides match TRBD1. Looked up from germline, CDR1 is SGHRS and CDR2 is YFSETQ. The CDR3 has 15 residues. Trimming took 0 bases from V and 2 from J; bases not matched to a gene: 3. The CDR3 DNA follows: TGCGCCAGCAGCTTGGGGGACAGGGTAACCTACGAGCAGTACTTC. It yields the protein CASSLGDRVTYEQYF.